This T cell receptor beta chain was found in a study of shared clonotypes between healthy human individuals. CDR3 length: 11 amino acids. Trimming took 1 base from V and 6 from J, leaving 4 bases between them. Germline V CDR1 and CDR2: SGHAT, FQNNGV. TCRdb keeps only in-frame clones here, not all; method: immunoSEQ multiplex PCR. The top ten clones hold approximately 13% of a sample with 490,000 or so clones, about 79% of them seen once. The sequenced material came from PBMCs. The chain employs TRBV11-2 and TRBJ2-7; D is ambiguous. The sequence was obtained from a woman aged 40 to 55 in good health. Some clones in this sample may be carry-over from other donors' samples. The CDR3: CASSLVSEQYF. DNA of the CDR3: TGTGCCAGCAGCTTAGTCTCCGAGCAGTACTTC.